One T cell receptor (beta chain) is described in this entry. This clonotype was recorded a few times. What this receptor recognizes is not known. One end of the junction fails to match germline, which may point to a read error. Systemically healthy Caucasian individuals from Russia, some 36 in total and aged roughly 6 to 95 years, were included as donors. Ten milliliters of peripheral blood were drawn from each donor into EDTA-treated Vacutainer tubes. Ficoll-Paque density-gradient centrifugation was used to isolate PBMCs, with at least 6.5 million per sample. Trizol reagent was used to extract total RNA from the PBMCs, yielding at least 6 micrograms per sample. For every donor, an aliquot of PBMCs went through flow cytometry to measure the percentages of naive CD45RAhigh/CD27high T cells. Library generation was performed with 5' RACE. TCRdb shows the sequencer as Illumina HiSeq 2500. A second about 6 to 11 cycle PCR used a sample-barcoded 5' primer and a J-beta primer mix. A unique molecular identifier was introduced onto each TCR beta cDNA molecule by a template-switch 5' adaptor carrying 12 random nucleotides. At least 2.5 million CDR3-containing paired-end reads were obtained from each sample. The Mint cDNA synthesis kit, primed by a TRBC-specific oligonucleotide, was used to synthesize first-strand cDNA from all RNA. Following uracil-DNA glycosylase treatment, a first 18-cycle PCR with universal primers M1SS and BC2_uni_R was performed on all cDNA. From the authors' description of their analysis: Each sample was normalized by randomly selecting 1 million high-quality reads, each carrying a distinct molecular identifier. Instead of being binned into consensus sequences, reads with shared molecular identifiers were discarded. MiTCR, run with a Q25 quality threshold and the strictest error-elimination algorithm, handled CDR3 identification, clonotype clustering and error correction. A nonparametric unseen species model with Euler transformation was used to estimate lower-bound total TCR beta diversity. The raw public reads went through TCRdb reprocessing: fastp at Q25, MiXCR clone calling, in-frame beta chains kept. Entries that share a CDR3 protein sequence are merged under the most common genes and DNA. None of the V and J calls come from the authors' own analysis; TCRdb made them. This sample lists 800,000 or so distinct CDR3 sequences; roughly 25% were detected once. The ten largest clones represent under 4.5% of the sample.

This entry is derived from a study of blood T cells in healthy people across ages (dated by TCRdb to 2013 to 2016). Concerning the study at large: In model experiments, template switching captured roughly one uniquely barcoded TCR beta cDNA molecule for every two T cells. The study measured age-related changes in TCR beta repertoire diversity using deep sequencing normalized with unique cDNA molecular identifiers. Four age groups were formed from the donors: young (average approximately 17 years), middle-aged (around 41), aged (62) and long-lived (roughly 88). Using the same blood draw, the study looked at two additional independent replicas of 1 million unique cDNA reads for two donors, one aged 18 to 30 and the other aged 80 or older. Results the study describes overall, beyond this receptor: Because donor CMV infection status was unknown, age-related changes in expanded clonotypes were potentially confounded. The percentage of naive T cells measured by flow cytometry correlated strongly with observed TCR beta diversity. Estimates of total diversity from one million sequenced T cells were regarded as lower bounds and underestimates. As age increased, observed TCR beta diversity per million T cells dropped in a roughly linear way, and a significant reduction was already evident by age 40. Compared with the aged group, the long-lived group had more naive CD4+ T cells, fewer expanded clones and increased TCR diversity, a pattern suggesting age selection. Conclusive comparison of naive and antigen-experienced compartments was prevented by the profiling of bulk unsorted PBMCs.

The same specimen was also included in a second study, on T cells of mothers and their children. As that second paper reports: Donors were nine systemically healthy Caucasian individuals: three mothers and their six children. cDNA synthesis consumed the entire amount of extracted RNA, loaded at 1.5 ug RNA in each 15 ul reaction. In the second PCR, the M1S primer added sample barcodes and 2-4 random nucleotides. Over 8 million TCR beta CDR3 reads came from each mother, compared with around 3 million reads from each child. In both related and unrelated pairs, thymic selection shapes the output of TCR recombination in a similar way, with inherited differences having only a minor effect. Related mother-child pairs always showed normalized repertoire overlap that was slightly higher than in unrelated mother-child pairs, though the difference was never significant. With a sensitivity of around 97 clones per million clonotypes, no persistent microchimeric T cell clones were detected. The study used deep NGS to compare TCR beta repertoires of mothers and children, seeking features distinguishing related mother-child pairs from unrelated individuals. On average, the children were approximately 11 +/- 4 years old, while the mothers were around 42 +/- 4 years old. Libraries were sequenced on Illumina HiSeq 2000 with 100+100 nt paired-end reads after adapter ligation with NEBNext reagents. To prevent cross-contamination, the mother and child libraries were prepared a month apart and were sequenced in separate runs. For each donor, somewhere between about 500,000 and 2,000,000 distinct TCR beta clonotypes were identified. Naive TCR beta clonotypes were estimated from low-frequency clonotypes matched to each donor's FACS-determined naive share, without sorting.

Sequenced: blood. The sequence derives from a boy aged 10-17 years in good health.

This receptor has the CDR3 CASSHQGTPPNF. The base sequence is TGTGCCAGCAGTCATCAAGGGACGCCCCCGAACTTC. The chain is encoded by TRBV6-5 joined to TRBJ2-5, with a tentative D call of TRBD1 or TRBD2, each matching 5 bases. The CDR3 sequence holds 12 residues, the cysteine and phenylalanine included. CDR3 DNA is the only sequence kept; it has 36 bases, read in frame from the first base. Per the germline V gene, MNHEY is the CDR1 and SVGAGI is the CDR2.